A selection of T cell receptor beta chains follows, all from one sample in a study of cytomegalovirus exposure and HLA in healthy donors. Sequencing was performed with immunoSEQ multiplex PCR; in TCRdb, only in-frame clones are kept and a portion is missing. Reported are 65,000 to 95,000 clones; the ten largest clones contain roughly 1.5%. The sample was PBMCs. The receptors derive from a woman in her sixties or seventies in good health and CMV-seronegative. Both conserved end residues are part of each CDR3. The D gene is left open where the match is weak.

CDR3aa: CASSIETGTSGYNEQFF
CDR3nt: TGTGCCAGTAGTATAGAAACCGGGACTAGCGGCTACAATGAGCAGTTCTTC
v_gene: TRBV19
d_gene: TRBD2
j_gene: TRBJ2-1

CDR3aa: CASSLSKIVGGYTF
CDR3nt: TGTGCCAGCAGTTTATCGAAAATTGTGGGCGGCTACACCTTC
v_gene: TRBV28
d_gene: NA
j_gene: TRBJ1-2

CDR3aa: CATKPGDFNGANEKLFF
CDR3nt: TGTGCCACCAAACCTGGGGACTTCAATGGAGCTAATGAAAAACTGTTTTTT
v_gene: TRBV28
d_gene: NA
j_gene: TRBJ1-4

CDR3aa: CASLRASGSGELFF
CDR3nt: TGTGCCAGCCTTAGGGCTAGCGGGAGCGGGGAGCTGTTTTTT
v_gene: TRBV27
d_gene: TRBD2
j_gene: TRBJ2-2

CDR3aa: CASSQDSTGEKLFF
CDR3nt: TGTGCCAGCAGCCAAGATTCAACCGGTGAAAAACTGTTTTTT
v_gene: TRBV5-4
d_gene: NA
j_gene: TRBJ1-4

CDR3aa: CASSFRTVGHEQYF
CDR3nt: TGTGCCAGCAGTTTTCGTACAGTGGGCCACGAGCAGTACTTC
v_gene: TRBV28
d_gene: NA
j_gene: TRBJ2-7

CDR3aa: CASSVDPAGPSGNTIYF
CDR3nt: TGTGCCAGCAGCGTAGATCCCGCAGGGCCCTCTGGAAACACCATATATTTT
v_gene: TRBV9
d_gene: NA
j_gene: TRBJ1-3

CDR3aa: CASSDGDRSQPQHF
CDR3nt: TGTGCCAGCAGTGATGGCGACAGGTCTCAGCCCCAGCATTTT
v_gene: TRBV6-4
d_gene: NA
j_gene: TRBJ1-5

CDR3aa: CASRIEAGFTEAFF
CDR3nt: TGTGCCAGCAGGATAGAGGCCGGTTTCACTGAAGCTTTCTTT
v_gene: TRBV27
d_gene: NA
j_gene: TRBJ1-1

CDR3aa: CASSSPTSALYNEQFF
CDR3nt: TGTGCCAGCAGTTCCCCAACTAGCGCCCTCTACAATGAGCAGTTCTTC
v_gene: TRBV6-5
d_gene: TRBD2
j_gene: TRBJ2-1

CDR3aa: CASSIRQAPLFYTF
CDR3nt: TGTGCCAGTAGTATCCGACAGGCTCCCCTCTTCTACACCTTC
v_gene: TRBV19
d_gene: NA
j_gene: TRBJ1-2

CDR3aa: CASGTGGTYEQYF
CDR3nt: TGTGCCAGCGGGACAGGGGGCACTTACGAGCAGTACTTC
v_gene: TRBV28
d_gene: TRBD1
j_gene: TRBJ2-7

CDR3aa: CASGAATYEQYF
CDR3nt: TGTGCCAGCGGGGCAGCAACCTACGAGCAGTACTTC
v_gene: TRBV28
d_gene: NA
j_gene: TRBJ2-7

CDR3aa: CASRGTANNEQFF
CDR3nt: TGTGCCAGCAGGGGGACAGCAAACAATGAGCAGTTCTTC
v_gene: TRBV9
d_gene: TRBD1
j_gene: TRBJ2-1

CDR3aa: CASSIAVGGTGGRGNTIYF
CDR3nt: TGTGCCAGTAGTATAGCCGTCGGAGGAACAGGGGGCCGAGGAAACACCATATATTTT
v_gene: TRBV19
d_gene: TRBD1
j_gene: TRBJ1-3

CDR3aa: CASSRGTGTVEGYTF
CDR3nt: TGTGCCAGCAGCCGAGGGACAGGGACGGTCGAAGGCTACACCTTC
v_gene: TRBV7-9
d_gene: TRBD1
j_gene: TRBJ1-2

CDR3aa: CASTLGASGRNEQFF
CDR3nt: TGTGCCAGCACCTTGGGGGCTAGCGGGAGAAATGAGCAGTTCTTC
v_gene: TRBV11-2
d_gene: TRBD2
j_gene: TRBJ2-1

CDR3aa: CASSPGLAGAVNEQFF
CDR3nt: TGTGCCAGCAGCCCGGGACTAGCGGGAGCGGTGAATGAGCAGTTCTTC
v_gene: TRBV4-2
d_gene: TRBD2
j_gene: TRBJ2-1

CDR3aa: CASSQLGGEQFF
CDR3nt: TGTGCCAGCAGTCAACTAGGAGGGGAGCAGTTCTTC
v_gene: TRBV7-9
d_gene: NA
j_gene: TRBJ2-1

CDR3aa: CSVFKNTGELFF
CDR3nt: TGCAGCGTATTTAAGAACACCGGGGAGCTGTTTTTT
v_gene: TRBV29-1
d_gene: NA
j_gene: TRBJ2-2

CDR3aa: CASSQEGWESVETQYF
CDR3nt: TGTGCCAGCAGCCAAGAGGGGTGGGAGTCGGTGGAGACCCAGTACTTC
v_gene: TRBV4-2
d_gene: NA
j_gene: TRBJ2-5

CDR3aa: CASSTSGLAGGDTQYF
CDR3nt: TGTGCCAGCTCCACCTCAGGACTAGCGGGAGGAGATACGCAGTATTTT
v_gene: TRBV18
d_gene: TRBD2
j_gene: TRBJ2-3

CDR3aa: CSVGGWTDTQYF
CDR3nt: TGCAGCGTTGGAGGGTGGACAGATACGCAGTATTTT
v_gene: TRBV29-1
d_gene: NA
j_gene: TRBJ2-3

CDR3aa: CASSPGALAGGGYNEQFF
CDR3nt: TGTGCCAGCAGCCCCGGGGCACTAGCGGGAGGTGGGTACAATGAGCAGTTCTTC
v_gene: TRBV7-9
d_gene: TRBD2
j_gene: TRBJ2-1

CDR3aa: CASSPPGGTNEKLFF
CDR3nt: TGTGCCAGCAGCCCCCCGGGGGGGACTAATGAAAAACTGTTTTTT
v_gene: TRBV28
d_gene: NA
j_gene: TRBJ1-4

CDR3aa: CASSLDSYQPQHF
CDR3nt: TGCGCCAGCAGCTTGGACAGCTATCAGCCCCAGCATTTT
v_gene: TRBV4-3
d_gene: NA
j_gene: TRBJ1-5

CDR3aa: CASSWFSGNTGELFF
CDR3nt: TGTGCCAGCAGTTGGTTTAGCGGGAACACCGGGGAGCTGTTTTTT
v_gene: TRBV28
d_gene: NA
j_gene: TRBJ2-2

CDR3aa: CASSQTGFGEKLFF
CDR3nt: TGCGCCAGCAGCCAGACAGGGTTTGGTGAAAAACTGTTTTTT
v_gene: TRBV4-1
d_gene: TRBD1
j_gene: TRBJ1-4

CDR3aa: CASSVSRELNKKLFF
CDR3nt: TGTGCCAGCAGTGTTAGCAGGGAACTTAATAAAAAACTGTTTTTT
v_gene: TRBV25-1
d_gene: NA
j_gene: TRBJ1-4

CDR3aa: CASSPSGVGLRVNEQFF
CDR3nt: TGTGCCAGCTCACCATCAGGGGTAGGCCTACGGGTCAATGAGCAGTTCTTC
v_gene: TRBV18
d_gene: NA
j_gene: TRBJ2-1

CDR3aa: CASSLEGYGYTF
CDR3nt: TGTGCCAGCAGTTTAGAGGGCTATGGCTACACCTTC
v_gene: TRBV28
d_gene: NA
j_gene: TRBJ1-2

CDR3aa: CASSSTGTSDYNEQFF
CDR3nt: TGCGCCAGCAGCTCGACCGGGACTAGCGACTACAATGAGCAGTTCTTC
v_gene: TRBV5-1
d_gene: TRBD2
j_gene: TRBJ2-1

CDR3aa: CASSQAESSYEQYF
CDR3nt: TGTGCCAGCAGCCAAGCTGAGAGCTCCTACGAGCAGTACTTC
v_gene: TRBV4-2
d_gene: NA
j_gene: TRBJ2-7

CDR3aa: CASSLQGALKNEQFF
CDR3nt: TGTGCCAGCAGTTTACAGGGGGCGCTGAAGAATGAGCAGTTCTTC
v_gene: TRBV2
d_gene: TRBD1
j_gene: TRBJ2-1

CDR3aa: CASSTGQGGYTF
CDR3nt: TGTGCCAGCAGCACAGGACAGGGAGGCTACACCTTC
v_gene: TRBV7-9
d_gene: TRBD1
j_gene: TRBJ1-2

CDR3aa: CASLIGNTQYF
CDR3nt: TGCGCCAGCCTAATCGGGAATACGCAGTATTTT
v_gene: TRBV5-1
d_gene: NA
j_gene: TRBJ2-3

CDR3aa: CAWSPGWDYGYTF
CDR3nt: TGTGCCTGGAGTCCGGGGTGGGACTATGGCTACACCTTC
v_gene: TRBV30
d_gene: NA
j_gene: TRBJ1-2

CDR3aa: CASSPPEGTGETQYF
CDR3nt: TGTGCCAGCTCACCCCCTGAGGGGACAGGGGAGACCCAGTACTTC
v_gene: TRBV18
d_gene: TRBD1
j_gene: TRBJ2-5

CDR3aa: CASSLGSGSGETQYF
CDR3nt: TGTGCCAGCAGCTTAGGTAGCGGGAGCGGAGAGACCCAGTACTTC
v_gene: TRBV11-1
d_gene: TRBD2
j_gene: TRBJ2-5

CDR3aa: CASSPRLGGADRGSPLHF
CDR3nt: TGTGCCAGCAGCCCTAGATTGGGGGGGGCCGACAGGGGGTCACCCCTCCACTTT
v_gene: TRBV11-2
d_gene: TRBD1
j_gene: TRBJ1-6

CDR3aa: CASSYSKTREGYEQYF
CDR3nt: TGTGCCAGCAGTTACTCGAAGACCCGGGAAGGGTACGAGCAGTACTTC
v_gene: TRBV6-5
d_gene: NA
j_gene: TRBJ2-7

CDR3aa: CASSLGQGAFREQFF
CDR3nt: TGCGCCAGCAGCTTGGGGCAGGGGGCTTTTCGGGAGCAGTTCTTC
v_gene: TRBV5-1
d_gene: TRBD1
j_gene: TRBJ2-1

CDR3aa: CAISSEATEAFF
CDR3nt: TGTGCCATCAGTTCGGAGGCCACTGAAGCTTTCTTT
v_gene: TRBV10-3
d_gene: NA
j_gene: TRBJ1-1

CDR3aa: CASSLNREKSYNEQFF
CDR3nt: TGTGCCAGCAGCTTAAACCGGGAGAAATCCTACAATGAGCAGTTCTTC
v_gene: TRBV7-2
d_gene: NA
j_gene: TRBJ2-1

CDR3aa: CASSQGEGRATDTQYF
CDR3nt: TGCGCCAGCAGCCAAGGGGAGGGACGAGCGACAGATACGCAGTATTTT
v_gene: TRBV4-1
d_gene: TRBD2
j_gene: TRBJ2-3

CDR3aa: CASSQDGGQEPSNQPQHF
CDR3nt: TGCGCCAGCAGCCAAGATGGTGGACAAGAACCTAGCAATCAGCCCCAGCATTTT
v_gene: TRBV4-3
d_gene: NA
j_gene: TRBJ1-5

CDR3aa: CASSLLDRGSYNEQFF
CDR3nt: TGTGCCAGCAGCTTACTTGACAGGGGCAGTTACAATGAGCAGTTCTTC
v_gene: TRBV7-3
d_gene: TRBD1
j_gene: TRBJ2-1

CDR3aa: CASSPLAAEQPQHF
CDR3nt: TGTGCCAGCTCACCACTAGCTGCCGAGCAGCCCCAGCATTTT
v_gene: TRBV18
d_gene: NA
j_gene: TRBJ1-5

CDR3aa: CASSPPAQGGYEQYF
CDR3nt: TGTGCCAGCTCACCACCTGCTCAGGGTGGTTACGAGCAGTACTTC
v_gene: TRBV18
d_gene: NA
j_gene: TRBJ2-7

CDR3aa: CASSAHRDRGLYEQYF
CDR3nt: TGTGCCAGCAGTGCCCACCGGGACAGGGGACTCTACGAGCAGTACTTC
v_gene: TRBV6-1
d_gene: TRBD1
j_gene: TRBJ2-7

CDR3aa: CASSPPTGGNTLQYF
CDR3nt: TGTGCCAGCTCACCACCTACAGGCGGGAATACGTTGCAGTACTTC
v_gene: TRBV18
d_gene: NA
j_gene: TRBJ2-7

CDR3aa: CSVEKNTEAFF
CDR3nt: TGCAGCGTGGAGAAAAACACTGAAGCTTTCTTT
v_gene: TRBV29-1
d_gene: NA
j_gene: TRBJ1-1

CDR3aa: CASSLVGGRRTEAFF
CDR3nt: TGTGCCAGCAGCTTAGTGGGGGGAAGGAGAACTGAAGCTTTCTTT
v_gene: TRBV13
d_gene: NA
j_gene: TRBJ1-1

CDR3aa: CASSAGVGAGVVETQYF
CDR3nt: TGCGCCAGCAGCGCGGGAGTGGGAGCGGGAGTAGTAGAGACCCAGTACTTC
v_gene: TRBV5-1
d_gene: TRBD2
j_gene: TRBJ2-5

CDR3aa: CAWPQRGDTGELFF
CDR3nt: TGTGCCTGGCCGCAGCGGGGGGACACCGGGGAGCTGTTTTTT
v_gene: TRBV30
d_gene: TRBD2
j_gene: TRBJ2-2